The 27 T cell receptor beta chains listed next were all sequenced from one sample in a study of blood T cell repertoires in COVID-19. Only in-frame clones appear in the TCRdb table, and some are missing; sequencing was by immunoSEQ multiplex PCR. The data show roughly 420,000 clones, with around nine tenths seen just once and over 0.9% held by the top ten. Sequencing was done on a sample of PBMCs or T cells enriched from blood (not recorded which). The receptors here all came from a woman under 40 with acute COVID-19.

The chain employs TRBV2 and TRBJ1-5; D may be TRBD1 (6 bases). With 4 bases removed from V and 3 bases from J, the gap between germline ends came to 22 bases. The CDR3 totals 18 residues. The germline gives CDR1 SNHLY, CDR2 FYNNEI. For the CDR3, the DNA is TGTGCCAGCAGTGCCCGCCTAACAGGGCCAACCACCAATCAGCCCCAGCATTTT. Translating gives CASSARLTGPTTNQPQHF.

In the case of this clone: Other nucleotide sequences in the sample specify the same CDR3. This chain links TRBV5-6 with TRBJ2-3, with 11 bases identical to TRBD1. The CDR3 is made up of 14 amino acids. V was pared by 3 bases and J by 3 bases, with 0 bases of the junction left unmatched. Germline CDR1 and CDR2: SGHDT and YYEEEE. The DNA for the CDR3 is TGTGCCAGCAGCTGGGACAGGGGGACAGATACGCAGTATTTT. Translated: CASSWDRGTDTQYF.

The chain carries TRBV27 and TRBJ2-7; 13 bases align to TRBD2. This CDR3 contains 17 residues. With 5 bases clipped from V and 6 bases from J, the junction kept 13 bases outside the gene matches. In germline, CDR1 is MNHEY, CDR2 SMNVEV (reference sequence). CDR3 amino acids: CASSDGTSGVPSGEQYF. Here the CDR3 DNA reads TGTGCCAGCAGTGACGGGACTAGCGGGGTTCCAAGCGGCGAGCAGTACTTC.

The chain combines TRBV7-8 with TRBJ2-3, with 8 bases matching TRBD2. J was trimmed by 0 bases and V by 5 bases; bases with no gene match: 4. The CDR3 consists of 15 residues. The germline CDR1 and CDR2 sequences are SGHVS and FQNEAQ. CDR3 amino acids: CASSPRGVSTDTQYF. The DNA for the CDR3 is TGTGCCAGCAGCCCGCGGGGGGTTAGCACAGATACGCAGTATTTT.

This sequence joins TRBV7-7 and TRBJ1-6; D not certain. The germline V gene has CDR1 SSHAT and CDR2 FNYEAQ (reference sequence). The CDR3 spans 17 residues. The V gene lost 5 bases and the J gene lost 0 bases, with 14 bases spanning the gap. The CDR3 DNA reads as TGTGCCAGCAGCCGTGGTGTTGCGTTCTCCTATAATTCACCCCTCCACTTT. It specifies CASSRGVAFSYNSPLHF.

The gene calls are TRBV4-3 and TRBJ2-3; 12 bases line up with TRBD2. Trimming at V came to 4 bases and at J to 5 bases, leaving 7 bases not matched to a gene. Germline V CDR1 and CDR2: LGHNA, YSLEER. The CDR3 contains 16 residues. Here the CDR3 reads CASSPSSGGAGDTQYF. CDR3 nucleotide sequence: TGCGCCAGCAGCCCTTCTAGCGGGGGGGCGGGAGATACGCAGTATTTT.

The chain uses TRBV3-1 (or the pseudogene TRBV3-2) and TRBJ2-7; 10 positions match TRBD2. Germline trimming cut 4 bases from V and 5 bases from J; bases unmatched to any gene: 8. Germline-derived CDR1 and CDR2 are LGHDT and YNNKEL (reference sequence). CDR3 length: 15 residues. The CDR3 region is CASSPLAGGGHEQYF. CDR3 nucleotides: TGTGCCAGCAGCCCGTTAGCGGGGGGAGGTCACGAGCAGTACTTC.

The CDR3 coding sequence is TGTGCCAGCAGTGGAGCGGGTAGCCACTCCTACAATGAGCAGTTCTTC. It codes for CASSGAGSHSYNEQFF. The chain combines TRBV6-4 with TRBJ2-1, with D perhaps matching TRBD2 (6 bases). In germline, CDR1 is MRHNA, CDR2 SNTAGT. Trimming removed 4 bases at V and 0 bases at J, with 13 bases between. The CDR3 is 16 amino acids.

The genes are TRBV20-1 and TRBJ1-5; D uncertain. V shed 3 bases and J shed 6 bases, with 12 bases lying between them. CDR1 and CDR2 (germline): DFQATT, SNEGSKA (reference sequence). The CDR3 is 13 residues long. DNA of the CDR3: TGCAGTGCTAGTTTCGAGTCAAGTCAGCCCCAGCATTTT. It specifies CSASFESSQPQHF.

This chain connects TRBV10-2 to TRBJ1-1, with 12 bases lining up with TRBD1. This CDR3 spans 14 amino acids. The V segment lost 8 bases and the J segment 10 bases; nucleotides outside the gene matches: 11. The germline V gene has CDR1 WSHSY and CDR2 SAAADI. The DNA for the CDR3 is TGCGCCAGCGCCGAGGGACAGGGGGCTTCTTTAGCTTTCTTT. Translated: CASAEGQGASLAFF.

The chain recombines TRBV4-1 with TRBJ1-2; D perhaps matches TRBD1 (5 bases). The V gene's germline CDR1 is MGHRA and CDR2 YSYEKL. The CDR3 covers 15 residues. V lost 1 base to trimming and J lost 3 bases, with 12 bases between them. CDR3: CASSQAPGRDYGYTF. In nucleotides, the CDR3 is TGCGCCAGCAGCCAAGCCCCCGGCAGGGACTATGGCTACACCTTC.

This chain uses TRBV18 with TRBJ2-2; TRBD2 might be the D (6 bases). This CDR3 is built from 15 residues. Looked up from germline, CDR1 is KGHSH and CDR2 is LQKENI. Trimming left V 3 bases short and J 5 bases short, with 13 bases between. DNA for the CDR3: TGTGCCAGCTCACCGTCGAAGGCGGGAACCGGGGAGCTGTTTTTT. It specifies CASSPSKAGTGELFF.

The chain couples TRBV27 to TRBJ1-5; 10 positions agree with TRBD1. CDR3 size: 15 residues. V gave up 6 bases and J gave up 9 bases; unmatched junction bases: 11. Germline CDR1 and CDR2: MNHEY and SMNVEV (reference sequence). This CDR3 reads CASSSEGQGSWPQHF. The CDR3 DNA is TGTGCCAGCAGCAGTGAGGGACAGGGGTCTTGGCCCCAGCATTTT.

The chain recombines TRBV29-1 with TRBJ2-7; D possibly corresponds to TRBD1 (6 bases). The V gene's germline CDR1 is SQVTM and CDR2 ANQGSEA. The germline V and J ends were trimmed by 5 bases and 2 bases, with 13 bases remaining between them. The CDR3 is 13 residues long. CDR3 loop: CSVQQGLTYEQYF. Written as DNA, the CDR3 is TGCAGCGTTCAACAGGGTCTTACCTACGAGCAGTACTTC.

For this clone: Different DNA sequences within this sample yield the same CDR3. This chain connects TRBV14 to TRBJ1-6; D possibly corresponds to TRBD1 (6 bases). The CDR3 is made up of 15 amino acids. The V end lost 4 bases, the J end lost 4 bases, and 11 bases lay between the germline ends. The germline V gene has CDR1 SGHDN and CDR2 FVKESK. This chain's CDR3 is CASSRGRGYNSPLHF. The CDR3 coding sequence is TGTGCCAGCAGCCGAGGCAGGGGATATAATTCACCCCTCCACTTT.

CDR3 nucleotide sequence: TGCAGCGTTGAAACTGCAGATACGCAGTATTTT. Translating it yields CSVETADTQYF. V is TRBV20-1 and J is TRBJ2-3; D is undetermined. This CDR3 contains 11 residues. Per the germline V gene, CDR1 is DFQATT and CDR2 is SNEGSKA (reference sequence).

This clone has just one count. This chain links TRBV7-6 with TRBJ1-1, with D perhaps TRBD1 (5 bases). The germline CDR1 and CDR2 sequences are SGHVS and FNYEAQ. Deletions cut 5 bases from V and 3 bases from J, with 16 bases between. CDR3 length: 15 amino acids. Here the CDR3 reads CASSPSLQGYTEAFF. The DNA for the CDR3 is TGTGCCAGCAGCCCCTCCCTGCAGGGTTACACTGAAGCTTTCTTT.

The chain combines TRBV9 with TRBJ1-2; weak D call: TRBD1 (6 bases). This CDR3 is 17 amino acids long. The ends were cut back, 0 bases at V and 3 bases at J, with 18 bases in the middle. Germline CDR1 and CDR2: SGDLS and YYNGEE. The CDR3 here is CASSVAQGRGKDYGYTF. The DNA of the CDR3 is TGTGCCAGCAGCGTAGCTCAGGGCAGGGGAAAAGACTATGGCTACACCTTC.

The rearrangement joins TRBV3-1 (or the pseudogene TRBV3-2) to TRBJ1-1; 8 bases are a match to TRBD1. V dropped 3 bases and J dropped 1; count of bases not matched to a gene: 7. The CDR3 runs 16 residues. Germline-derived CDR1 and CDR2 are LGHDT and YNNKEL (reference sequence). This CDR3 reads CASSQRTGLANTEAFF. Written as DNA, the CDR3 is TGTGCCAGCAGCCAGAGGACAGGGTTGGCGAACACTGAAGCTTTCTTT.

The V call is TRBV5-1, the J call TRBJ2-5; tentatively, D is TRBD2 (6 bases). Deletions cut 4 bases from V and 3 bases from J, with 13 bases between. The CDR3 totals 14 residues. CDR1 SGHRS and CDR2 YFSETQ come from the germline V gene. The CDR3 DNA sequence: TGCGCCAGCAGCCGAAGACTAGTTGAAGAGACCCAGTACTTC. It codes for CASSRRLVEETQYF.

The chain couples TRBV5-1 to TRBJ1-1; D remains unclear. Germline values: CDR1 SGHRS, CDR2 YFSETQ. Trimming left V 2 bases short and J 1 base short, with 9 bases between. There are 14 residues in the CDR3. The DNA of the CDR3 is TGCGCCAGCAGCTTCGAAACAGCGAACACTGAAGCTTTCTTT. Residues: CASSFETANTEAFF.

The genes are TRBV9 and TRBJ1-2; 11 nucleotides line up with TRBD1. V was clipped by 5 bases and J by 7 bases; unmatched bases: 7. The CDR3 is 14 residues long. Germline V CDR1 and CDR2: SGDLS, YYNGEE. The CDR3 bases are TGTGCCAGCAGTGGGGACAGGGGGACGGTTGGCTACACCTTC. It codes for CASSGDRGTVGYTF.

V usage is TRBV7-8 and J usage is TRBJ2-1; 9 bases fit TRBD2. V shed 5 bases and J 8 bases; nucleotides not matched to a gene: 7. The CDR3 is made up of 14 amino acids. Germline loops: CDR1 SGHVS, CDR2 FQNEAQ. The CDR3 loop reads CASSLGTSYHEQFF. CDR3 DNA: TGTGCCAGCAGCCTGGGGACTAGCTATCATGAGCAGTTCTTC.

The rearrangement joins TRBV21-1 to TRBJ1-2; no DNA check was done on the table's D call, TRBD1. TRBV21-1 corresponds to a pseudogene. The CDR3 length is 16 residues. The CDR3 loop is CASSKEKGMANYGYTF. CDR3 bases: TGTGCCAGCAGCAAAGAGAAGGGGATGGCTAACTATGGCTACACCTTC.

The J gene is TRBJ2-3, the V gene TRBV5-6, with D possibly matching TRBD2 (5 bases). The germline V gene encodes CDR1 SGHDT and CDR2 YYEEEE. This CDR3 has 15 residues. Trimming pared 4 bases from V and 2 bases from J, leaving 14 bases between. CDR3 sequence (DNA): TGTGCCAGCAGCCGTGTTAGGACTTACACAGATACGCAGTATTTT. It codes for CASSRVRTYTDTQYF.

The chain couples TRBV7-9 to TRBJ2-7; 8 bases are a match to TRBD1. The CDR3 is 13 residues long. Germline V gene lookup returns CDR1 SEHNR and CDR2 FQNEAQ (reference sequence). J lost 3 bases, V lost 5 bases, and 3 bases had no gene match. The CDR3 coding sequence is TGTGCCAGCAGCCCGACAGGGGACTACGAGCAGTACTTC. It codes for CASSPTGDYEQYF.

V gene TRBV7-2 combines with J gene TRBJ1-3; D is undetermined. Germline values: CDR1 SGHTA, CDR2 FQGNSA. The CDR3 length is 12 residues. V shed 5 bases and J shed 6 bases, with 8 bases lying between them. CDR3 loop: CASSGLVNTIYF. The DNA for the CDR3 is TGTGCCAGCAGCGGCCTCGTAAACACCATATATTTT. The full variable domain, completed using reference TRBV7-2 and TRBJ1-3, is GAGVSQSPSNKVTEKGKDVELRCDPISGHTALYWYRQSLGQGLEFLIYFQGNSAPDKSGLPSDRFSAERTGGSVSTLTIQRTQQEDSAVYLCASSGLVNTIYFGEGSWLTVV.